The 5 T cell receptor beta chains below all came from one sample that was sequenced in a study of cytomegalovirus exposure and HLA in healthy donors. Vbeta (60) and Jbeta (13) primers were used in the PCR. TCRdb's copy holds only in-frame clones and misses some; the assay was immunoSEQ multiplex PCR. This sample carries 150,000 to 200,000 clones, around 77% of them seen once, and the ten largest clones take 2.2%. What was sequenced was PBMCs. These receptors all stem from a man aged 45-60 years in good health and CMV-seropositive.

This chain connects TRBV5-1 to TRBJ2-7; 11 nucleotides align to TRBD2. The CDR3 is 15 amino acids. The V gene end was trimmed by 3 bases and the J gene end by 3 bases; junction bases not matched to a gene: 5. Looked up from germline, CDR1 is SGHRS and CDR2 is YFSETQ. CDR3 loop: CASSYPTSGGYEQYF. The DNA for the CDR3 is TGCGCCAGCAGCTATCCTACTAGCGGGGGCTACGAGCAGTACTTC.

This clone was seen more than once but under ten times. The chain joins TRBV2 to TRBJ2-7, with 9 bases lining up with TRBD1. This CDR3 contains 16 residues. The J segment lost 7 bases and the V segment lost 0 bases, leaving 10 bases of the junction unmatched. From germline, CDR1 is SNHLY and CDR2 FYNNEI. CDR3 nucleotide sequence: TGTGCCAGCAGTGAAGCCCTCGGGACAGGGATCTTGGAGCAGTACTTC. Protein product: CASSEALGTGILEQYF.

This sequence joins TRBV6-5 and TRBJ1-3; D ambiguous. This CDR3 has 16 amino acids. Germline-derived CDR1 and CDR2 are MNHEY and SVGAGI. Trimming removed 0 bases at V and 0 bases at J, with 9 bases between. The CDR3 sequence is CASSYSILNSGNTIYF. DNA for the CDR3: TGTGCCAGCAGTTACTCAATACTGAACTCTGGAAACACCATATATTTT.

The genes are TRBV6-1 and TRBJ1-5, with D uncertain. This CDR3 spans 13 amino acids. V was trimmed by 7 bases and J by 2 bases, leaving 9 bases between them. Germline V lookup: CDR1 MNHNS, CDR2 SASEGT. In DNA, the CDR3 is TGTGCCAGCACCGCGCCACGCAATCAGCCCCAGCATTTT. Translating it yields CASTAPRNQPQHF.

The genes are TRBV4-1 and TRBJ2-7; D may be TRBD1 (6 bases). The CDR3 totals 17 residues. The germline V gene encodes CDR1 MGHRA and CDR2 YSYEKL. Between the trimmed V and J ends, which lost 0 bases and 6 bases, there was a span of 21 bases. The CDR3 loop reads CASSQEPSGTRGTEQYF. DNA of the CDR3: TGCGCCAGCAGCCAAGAGCCCTCCGGGACAAGGGGTACCGAGCAGTACTTC.